One and the same sample provided the 28 T cell receptor beta chains below, sequenced in a study of PD-1 blockade in classical Hodgkin lymphoma. Using immunoSEQ multiplex PCR, the repertoire was profiled, and TCRdb retains in-frame clones only, with some absent. The data show some 93,000 clones, 92% seen once. Every single patient, without exception, relapsed after autologous stem cell transplantation, and brentuximab vedotin exposure varied. Sequencing was performed on peripheral blood mononuclear cells (PBMCs), taken at baseline. The receptors stem from a human donor with classical Hodgkin lymphoma.

The V call is TRBV5-8, the J call TRBJ2-7, with 11 bases fitting TRBD2. Germline CDR1 is SGHTS and CDR2 is YDEGEE. V shed 4 bases and J 7 bases; nucleotides not matched to a gene: 7. The CDR3 runs to 14 residues. CDR3 nucleotides: TGTGCCAGCAGCAAGCTAGCGGGAGGTTATGAGCAGTACTTC. Its translation is CASSKLAGGYEQYF.

This sequence joins TRBV6-6 and TRBJ1-5; no clear D gene. Trimming left V 2 bases short and J 9 bases short, with 14 bases between. The CDR3 is made up of 14 amino acids. Looked up from germline, CDR1 is MNHNY and CDR2 is SVGAGI (reference sequence). The CDR3 loop reads CASSYELWLRPQHF. Written as DNA, the CDR3 is TGTGCCAGCAGTTACGAATTGTGGTTGCGGCCCCAGCATTTT.

The CDR3 DNA reads as TGCGCCAGCAGCGAACAACAGGGTCAGGTCGATGAGCAGTTCTTC. Protein: CASSEQQGQVDEQFF. The chain employs TRBV5-1 and TRBJ2-1; a weak D match, TRBD1 (6 bases). The CDR3 consists of 15 residues. V lost 4 bases and J 8 bases, leaving 19 bases between the germline ends. Germline V lookup: CDR1 SGHRS, CDR2 YFSETQ.

The V and J genes are TRBV15 and TRBJ2-5; 9 positions match TRBD1. Per the germline V gene, CDR1 is LNHNV and CDR2 is YYDKDF (reference sequence). This CDR3 region has 15 residues. V lost 1 base, J lost 6 bases, and 6 bases stayed unmatched. For the CDR3, the DNA is TGTGCCACCAGCAGAGGTACAGGGGGCAGGCAGACCCAGTACTTC. Translating it yields CATSRGTGGRQTQYF. Using reference TRBV15 and TRBJ2-5 for the parts outside the CDR3, the full variable domain is DAMVIQNPRYQVTQFGKPVTLSCSQTLNHNVMYWYQQKSSQAPKLLFHYYDKDFNNEADTPDNFQSRRPNTSFCFLDIRSPGLGDTAMYLCATSRGTGGRQTQYFGPGTRLLVL.

Only one count was recorded for this clone. The chain is built from TRBV5-8 and TRBJ2-1; no reliable D call. The germline V and J ends were trimmed by 0 bases and 0 bases, with 7 bases remaining between them. The CDR3 consists of 15 residues. Germline V gives CDR1 SGHTS, CDR2 YDEGEE. DNA for the CDR3: TGTGCCAGCAGCTTGGTGAGGAGCTCCTACAATGAGCAGTTCTTC. Its translation is CASSLVRSSYNEQFF.

A few counts support this clone. The genes are TRBV7-8 and TRBJ1-5; a weak D match, TRBD1 (5 bases). Germline V gene lookup returns CDR1 SGHVS and CDR2 FQNEAQ. The CDR3 runs 16 residues. V lost 5 bases and J 5 bases, leaving 19 bases between the germline ends. The CDR3 sequence is CASSPRLSPGYQPQHF. The CDR3 bases are TGTGCCAGCAGCCCGCGCTTGAGTCCAGGGTATCAGCCCCAGCATTTT.

The gene calls are TRBV30 and TRBJ2-3; 9 nucleotides match TRBD2. V dropped 3 bases and J dropped 0; count of bases not matched to a gene: 10. The germline V gene encodes CDR1 GTSNPN and CDR2 SVGIG (reference sequence). The CDR3 is made up of 17 amino acids. The CDR3 is CAWRRLAGPPSTDTQYF. CDR3 DNA: TGTGCCTGGAGGCGTCTAGCGGGACCACCTAGCACAGATACGCAGTATTTT.

The chain has TRBV4-1 and TRBJ1-1, with TRBD1 identical over 7 bases. Trimming at V came to 8 bases and at J to 0 bases, leaving 9 bases not matched to a gene. The CDR3 is 15 residues long. The germline V gene has CDR1 MGHRA and CDR2 YSYEKL. In nucleotides, the CDR3 is TGCGCCAGCGCCGAAAGGGGGCGCCTGAACACTGAAGCTTTCTTT. It specifies CASAERGRLNTEAFF.

The chain joins TRBV7-8 to TRBJ1-5, with 8 bases aligning to TRBD1. CDR3 length: 18 amino acids. The V segment lost 5 bases and the J segment 2 bases; nucleotides outside the gene matches: 14. CDR1 is SGHVS and CDR2 is FQNEAQ in the germline V gene. CDR3 bases: TGTGCCAGCAGCCCGGACAGGGAGATCCTTAGGGGCAATCAGCCCCAGCATTTT. Its translation is CASSPDREILRGNQPQHF.

This chain joins TRBV6-1 and TRBJ2-1; a weak D match, TRBD2 (6 bases). Deletions cut 4 bases from V and 4 bases from J, with 14 bases between. This CDR3 region has 15 residues. CDR1 MNHNS and CDR2 SASEGT come from the germline V gene. In DNA, the CDR3 is TGTGCCAGCAGTGTAGGGATAGCGGTTTACAATGAGCAGTTCTTC. Translated, it gives CASSVGIAVYNEQFF.

This clone appeared a few times. The V call is TRBV28, the J call TRBJ1-4; possibly TRBD1 for D (5 bases). The CDR3 is 16 amino acids. V gave up 5 bases and J gave up 6 bases, with 19 bases separating them. Germline V gene data show CDR1 as MDHEN and CDR2 as SYDVKM. The CDR3, as DNA: TGTGCCAGCAGTCCGACCTCAGGGCGGGAAGATGAAAAACTGTTTTTT. The encoded protein is CASSPTSGREDEKLFF.

V and J are TRBV5-1 and TRBJ2-5; D is possibly TRBD1 or TRBD2 (6 bases each). The CDR3 contains 17 residues. The V end lost 0 bases, the J end lost 5 bases, and 20 bases lay between the germline ends. CDR1 is SGHRS and CDR2 is YFSETQ in the germline V gene. The CDR3 reads CASSLEVGWGAGETQYF. In nucleotides, the CDR3 is TGCGCCAGCAGCTTGGAAGTAGGATGGGGGGCAGGGGAGACCCAGTACTTC.

The rearrangement links TRBV9 to TRBJ2-7; weak D call: TRBD1 (5 bases). Germline CDR1 is SGDLS and CDR2 is YYNGEE. The CDR3 totals 12 residues. Trimming shortened V by 3 bases and J by 7 bases, and 11 bases separated the two germline ends. The CDR3 loop is CASSALPGEQYF. In DNA, the CDR3 is TGTGCCAGCAGCGCCCTTCCAGGGGAGCAGTACTTC.

The chain has TRBV6-6 and TRBJ2-7; D remains unclear. CDR3 length equals 13 residues. With 5 bases removed from V and 2 bases from J, the gap between germline ends came to 10 bases. Germline CDR1 MNHNY, CDR2 SVGAGI (reference sequence). The CDR3 DNA follows: TGTGCCAGCAGTGTGACTCGAGCCTACGAGCAGTACTTC. It encodes CASSVTRAYEQYF.

The rearrangement joins TRBV27 to TRBJ2-5, with 8 nucleotides matching TRBD1. Germline-derived CDR1 and CDR2 are MNHEY and SMNVEV (reference sequence). Trimming removed 2 bases from V and 4 bases from J; junction bases left unmatched: 9. The CDR3 has 16 residues. The CDR3 nucleotides read TGTGCCAGCAGTTTAAGGGGTCGACAGGGGAGAGAGACCCAGTACTTC. Its protein product is CASSLRGRQGRETQYF.

This chain uses TRBV6-6 with TRBJ2-7; 7 nucleotides line up with TRBD2. The J segment lost 4 bases and the V segment lost 5 bases, leaving 14 bases of the junction unmatched. The V gene's germline CDR1 is MNHNY and CDR2 SVGAGI (reference sequence). There are 16 residues in the CDR3. The CDR3 loop is CASSISLDGRPYEQYF. In DNA form, the CDR3 reads TGTGCCAGCAGTATATCCCTAGACGGGAGGCCATACGAGCAGTACTTC.

The rearrangement links TRBV4-2 to TRBJ2-2; TRBD2 aligns across 15 bases. The trim removed 4 bases at V and 4 bases at J, leaving 7 bases unmatched. The CDR3 is made up of 18 amino acids. CDR1 and CDR2 (germline): LGHNA, YNFKEQ. CDR3 in DNA: TGTGCCAGCAGCCCCAGGACTAGCGGGAGGGCCGTCACCGGGGAGCTGTTTTTT. Translated, it gives CASSPRTSGRAVTGELFF.

The gene calls are TRBV6-1 and TRBJ1-1; D perhaps matches TRBD1 (6 bases). Trimming cost V 3 bases and J 5 bases, with 13 bases left between them. Germline CDR1 MNHNS, CDR2 SASEGT. This CDR3 spans 14 amino acids. The CDR3 DNA follows: TGTGCCAGCAGTGAGCTTCAGGGGAGTACTGAAGCTTTCTTT. This codes for CASSELQGSTEAFF.

The chain employs TRBV25-1 and TRBJ1-3, with D possibly matching TRBD1 (6 bases). The CDR3 sequence is 16 residues long. Trimming stripped 2 bases from V and 3 bases from J, with 14 bases between. Germline values: CDR1 MGHDK, CDR2 SYGVNS. CDR3 sequence reads: CASSEGGADSGNTIYF. The CDR3 nucleotides read TGTGCCAGCAGTGAAGGGGGGGCGGATAGTGGAAACACCATATATTTT.

The V call is TRBV27, the J call TRBJ2-1; no definite D call. Between the trimmed V and J ends, which lost 8 bases and 3 bases, there was a span of 17 bases. The CDR3 consists of 15 residues. CDR1 and CDR2 from the germline V gene are MNHEY and SMNVEV (reference sequence). CDR3 region: CASEPPPPFYNEQFF. The CDR3 DNA is TGTGCCAGCGAACCTCCGCCACCTTTCTACAATGAGCAGTTCTTC.

This clone has a single count. The rearrangement joins TRBV5-4 to TRBJ2-1; tentative D call: TRBD2 (6 bases). The CDR3 is made up of 13 amino acids. V was pared by 3 bases and J by 5 bases, with 9 bases between. Germline-derived CDR1 and CDR2 are SGHNT and YYREEE (reference sequence). CDR3 coding DNA: TGTGCCAGCAGCTCGGGGGTCAACAATGAGCAGTTCTTC. Protein: CASSSGVNNEQFF.

The chain couples TRBV13 to TRBJ2-2, with D uncertain. The CDR3 contains 13 residues. Germline CDR1 PRHDT, CDR2 FYEKMQ (reference sequence). The germline V and J ends were trimmed by 2 bases and 6 bases, with 7 bases remaining between them. The CDR3 nucleotides read TGTGCCAGCAGCTTACCCCCACCCGGGGAGCTGTTTTTT. It codes for CASSLPPPGELFF. Variable domain in full (rest from reference TRBV13 and TRBJ2-2): AAGVIQSPRHLIKEKRETATLKCYPIPRHDTVYWYQQGPGQDPQFLISFYEKMQSDKGSIPDRFSAQQFSDYHSELNMSSLELGDSALYFCASSLPPPGELFFGEGSRLTVL.

This clone was observed once. The J gene is TRBJ1-5, the V gene TRBV14; 9 bases are a match to TRBD1. The germline CDR1 and CDR2 sequences are SGHDN and FVKESK. The CDR3 has 14 residues. Trimming cost V 5 bases and J 7 bases; bases outside gene matches: 6. Here the CDR3 reads CASSAGQGYQPQHF. CDR3 coding DNA: TGTGCCAGCAGCGCGGGACAGGGATACCAGCCCCAGCATTTT.

The J gene is TRBJ2-2, the V gene TRBV5-1; no clear D. The CDR3 is made up of 16 amino acids. Germline V gene data show CDR1 as SGHRS and CDR2 as YFSETQ. V was shortened by 4 bases and J by 0 bases, with 13 bases between the two germline ends. CDR3 DNA sequence: TGCGCCAGCAGCGCCGACGTGACGGCGAACACCGGGGAGCTGTTTTTT. It translates to CASSADVTANTGELFF.

This chain uses TRBV11-2 with TRBJ2-7; D may be TRBD1 or TRBD2 (6 bases each). V was cut by 5 bases and J by 5 bases, with 19 bases left in between. The CDR3 covers 15 residues. CDR1 and CDR2 (germline): SGHAT, FQNNGV. The DNA for the CDR3 is TGTGCCAGCAGCCTGGGGGGCGCCCTCAACAACGAGCAGTACTTC. Its protein product is CASSLGGALNNEQYF.

The rearrangement uses TRBV30 and TRBJ2-7; D is unclear. Trimming shortened V by 2 bases and J by 9 bases, and 11 bases separated the two germline ends. The germline gives CDR1 GTSNPN, CDR2 SVGIG (reference sequence). This CDR3 is 11 amino acids long. The CDR3 here is CAWSTLSRQYF. The CDR3 DNA follows: TGTGCCTGGAGTACCCTTTCCCGGCAGTACTTC.

The chain has TRBV7-9 and TRBJ1-1; D call uncertain. V gave up 2 bases and J gave up 1 base, with 20 bases separating them. The CDR3 is 18 amino acids. The germline gives CDR1 SEHNR, CDR2 FQNEAQ (reference sequence). The CDR3 spells CASSLPSRPPGPNTEAFF. The CDR3 DNA is TGTGCCAGCAGCTTACCCAGCCGCCCCCCAGGTCCGAACACTGAAGCTTTCTTT.

V and J are TRBV7-6 and TRBJ2-7; 10 bases line up with TRBD1. V shed 5 bases and J 0 bases; nucleotides not matched to a gene: 7. Germline CDR1 and CDR2: SGHVS and FNYEAQ. The CDR3 runs 16 residues. The CDR3 protein is CASSGPGTGDSYEQYF. The CDR3 region has the DNA TGTGCCAGCAGCGGTCCGGGGACAGGGGACTCCTACGAGCAGTACTTC.